These 17 T cell receptor beta chains were sequenced from one sample in a study of shared clonotypes between healthy human individuals. The assay was immunoSEQ multiplex PCR, and TCRdb's table has in-frame clones only and misses some. The sample includes fewer than 2.5 million clones, 80% to 95% seen only once; the top ten take around 0.37%. Sequenced: naive CD4+ T cells from PBMCs. Specified subset: CD45RA+ positively selected. These receptor sequences come from a man between 18 and 35 years old in good health. Some clones in this sample may be carry-over from other donors' samples.

The chain uses TRBV15 and TRBJ2-5, with 8 bases lining up with TRBD2. Germline CDR1 is LNHNV and CDR2 is YYDKDF (reference sequence). This CDR3 is built from 14 residues. V lost 2 bases to trimming and J lost 1 base; unmatched junction nucleotides: 0. For the CDR3, the DNA is TGTGCCACCAGCAGACTAGCGGGCCAAGAGACCCAGTACTTC. Amino acid sequence: CATSRLAGQETQYF.

The genes are TRBV2 and TRBJ2-1; perhaps TRBD1 as D (6 bases). CDR3 length equals 14 residues. Germline loops: CDR1 SNHLY, CDR2 FYNNEI. The V and J ends lost 6 bases and 12 bases respectively, with 21 bases between them. The CDR3 sequence is CASSPTGASNRQFF. Here the CDR3 DNA reads TGTGCCAGCAGCCCGACAGGAGCCTCTAACCGGCAGTTCTTC. Together with reference TRBV2 and TRBJ2-1, the CDR3 gives the full variable domain: EPEVTQTPSHQVTQMGQEVILRCVPISNHLYFYWYRQILGQKVEFLVSFYNNEISEKSEIFDDQFSVERPDGSNFTLKIRSTKLEDSAMYFCASSPTGASNRQFFGPGTRLTVL.

The chain couples TRBV19 to TRBJ2-7, with 7 bases matching TRBD2. The germline V gene has CDR1 LNHDA and CDR2 SQIVND (reference sequence). This CDR3 region has 15 residues. Losses at the gene ends were 1 base for V and 4 bases for J; bases not matched to a gene: 7. The CDR3 DNA reads TGTGCCAGTAGTATAGTTGCTAGCGGAGTTTACGAGCAGTACTTC. Translating gives CASSIVASGVYEQYF.

The chain links TRBV2 to TRBJ2-5, with a tentative D call TRBD2 (6 bases). With the DNA end fitting TRBJ2-7 better, the J assignment may be wrong. Germline CDR1 reads SNHLY; CDR2 reads FYNNEI. This CDR3 spans 15 amino acids. The CDR3 region is CASGQEGEISYEQYF. The CDR3 region has the DNA TGTGCCAGCGGGCAGGAGGGAGAGATCTCCTACGAGCAGTACTTC.

The chain recombines TRBV7-2 with TRBJ2-3; 7 positions agree with TRBD2. Looked up from germline, CDR1 is SGHTA and CDR2 is FQGNSA. The CDR3 has 14 amino acids. V lost 6 bases, J lost 6 bases, and 9 bases stayed unmatched. The CDR3 bases are TGTGCCAGCAGTCCTGATTCCGGGGGGGATACGCAGTATTTT. Translated: CASSPDSGGDTQYF. Full variable domain (outside the CDR3, taken from reference TRBV7-2 and TRBJ2-3): GAGVSQSPSNKVTEKGKDVELRCDPISGHTALYWYRQSLGQGLEFLIYFQGNSAPDKSGLPSDRFSAERTGGSVSTLTIQRTQQEDSAVYLCASSPDSGGDTQYFGPGTRLTVL.

The rearrangement uses TRBV30 and TRBJ1-1; 7 positions agree with TRBD1. Losses at the gene ends were 4 bases for V and 5 bases for J; bases not matched to a gene: 7. This CDR3 is 13 amino acids long. Germline-derived CDR1 and CDR2 are GTSNPN and SVGIG (reference sequence). The chain's CDR3 is CAWMRQGGTEAFF. CDR3 in DNA: TGTGCCTGGATGCGACAGGGTGGGACTGAAGCTTTCTTT.

There are a few counts of this clone. This chain uses TRBV6-4 with TRBJ2-1; possible D gene TRBD2, 6 bases. CDR1 is MRHNA, CDR2 SNTAGT, per germline. Trimming removed 5 bases from V and 4 bases from J, with 12 bases in between. CDR3 length equals 14 residues. CDR3 in amino acids: CASSFRSGYNEQFF. The CDR3 DNA follows: TGTGCCAGCAGTTTTCGAAGCGGGTACAATGAGCAGTTCTTC.

The gene calls are TRBV7-2 and TRBJ1-2; 7 bases match TRBD1. Germline trimming cut 5 bases from V and 4 bases from J; bases unmatched to any gene: 7. The CDR3 loop spans 14 amino acids. Germline V gives CDR1 SGHTA, CDR2 FQGNSA. The CDR3 coding sequence is TGTGCCAGCAGCCCCGCGGGACAGCGCTATGGCTACACCTTC. This codes for CASSPAGQRYGYTF.

V is TRBV30 and J is TRBJ2-5, with D tentatively TRBD1 (6 bases). Deletions cut 3 bases from V and 5 bases from J, with 16 bases between. This CDR3 contains 14 residues. Per germline, CDR1 GTSNPN and CDR2 SVGIG (reference sequence). This chain's CDR3 is CAWRPTGFRETQYF. In DNA, the CDR3 is TGTGCCTGGAGGCCTACAGGGTTTCGGGAGACCCAGTACTTC.

The rearrangement joins TRBV5-6 to TRBJ1-2; D might be TRBD1 (6 bases). The CDR3 has 14 residues. Trimming stripped 3 bases from V and 6 bases from J, with 15 bases between. Per the germline V gene, CDR1 is SGHDT and CDR2 is YYEEEE. The CDR3 sequence is CASSYLPGADGYTF. CDR3 sequence (DNA): TGTGCCAGCAGCTATCTCCCGGGGGCCGATGGCTACACCTTC.

CDR3 residues: CASSVATVTQGIRNNEQFF. DNA for the CDR3: TGTGCCAGCAGCGTAGCTACGGTGACCCAGGGGATAAGGAACAATGAGCAGTTCTTC. The rearrangement uses TRBV9 and TRBJ2-1; perhaps TRBD1 as D (6 bases). The CDR3 is made up of 19 amino acids. Trimming cost V 0 bases and J 5 bases, with 24 bases left between them. Germline V CDR1 and CDR2: SGDLS, YYNGEE.

The chain has TRBV28 and TRBJ1-1; no reliable D call. CDR1 and CDR2 (germline): MDHEN, SYDVKM. V was pared by 6 bases and J by 3 bases, with 14 bases between. The CDR3 consists of 14 residues. CDR3 sequence reads: CASSPPPFYTEAFF. For the CDR3, the DNA is TGTGCCAGCAGCCCGCCACCATTCTACACTGAAGCTTTCTTT. The entire variable domain, with the rest obtained from reference TRBV28 and TRBJ1-1, is as follows: DVKVTQSSRYLVKRTGEKVFLECVQDMDHENMFWYRQDPGLGLRLIYFSYDVKMKEKGDIPEGYSVSREKKERFSLILESASTNQTSMYLCASSPPPFYTEAFFGQGTRLTVV.

This sequence joins TRBV19 and TRBJ1-2, with TRBD1 as a possible D gene (5 bases). Per the germline V gene, CDR1 is LNHDA and CDR2 is SQIVND (reference sequence). The CDR3 has 13 amino acids. The germline V and J ends were trimmed by 6 bases and 4 bases, with 12 bases remaining between them. This CDR3 is CASRSRATYGYTF. The CDR3 region has the DNA TGTGCCAGTAGGTCCAGGGCCACCTATGGCTACACCTTC.

This chain links TRBV6-1 with TRBJ2-1; D not resolved. In germline, CDR1 is MNHNS, CDR2 SASEGT. V was trimmed by 3 bases and J by 0 bases, leaving 9 bases between them. This CDR3 is 15 amino acids long. The CDR3, as DNA: TGTGCCAGCAGTGACACCCCCAGCTCCTACAATGAGCAGTTCTTC. It codes for CASSDTPSSYNEQFF.

The chain carries TRBV5-1 and TRBJ2-1, with a tentative D call TRBD2 (6 bases). Germline CDR1 reads SGHRS; CDR2 reads YFSETQ. V shed 2 bases and J shed 4 bases, with 16 bases lying between them. The CDR3 runs 16 residues. The CDR3 DNA reads as TGCGCCAGCAGCTTTCAGGCGGGACCGGTATACAATGAGCAGTTCTTC. Translation: CASSFQAGPVYNEQFF.

The chain is built from TRBV7-3 and TRBJ1-2; D unclear. The ends were cut back, 1 base at V and 0 bases at J, with 12 bases in the middle. The germline gives CDR1 SGHTA, CDR2 FQGTGA. The length of the CDR3 is 16 residues. In nucleotides, the CDR3 is TGTGCCAGCAGCTTAAGTGGCAGGCCATCTAACTATGGCTACACCTTC. This translates into CASSLSGRPSNYGYTF.

The chain links TRBV7-9 to TRBJ2-3, with D hard to call. V was shortened by 7 bases and J by 1 base, with 9 bases between the two germline ends. This CDR3 contains 13 residues. CDR1 SEHNR and CDR2 FQNEAQ come from the germline V gene (reference sequence). The CDR3 here is CASTPRGTDTQYF. CDR3 in DNA: TGTGCCAGCACCCCCCGGGGCACAGATACGCAGTATTTT.